A selection of T cell receptor beta chains follows, all from one sample in a study of identical twins. MiXCR, run by TCRdb on the 5' RACE reads, gives a single entry per CDR3 protein. The repertoire includes approximately 220,000 distinct CDR3 sequences, 6% to 8.5% of them detected once, and less than 6.5% sits in the top ten. The sample was also reused in another study, on yellow fever vaccine responses in identical twins.

Material: CD8+ T cells sorted from blood. The receptors were sampled from a woman aged 18-29 years in good health. Each CDR3 is given with its conserved first and last residue. The size field is filled for only some rows; it gives once, few, many or a size class.

clone_size,j_call,v_call,cdr3_aa
many,TRBJ1-5,TRBV12-3/TRBV12-4,CASTRDSYQPQHF
few,TRBJ1-3,TRBV12-3/TRBV12-4,CASTNLIGPPIYF
few,TRBJ2-4,TRBV10-3,CAISEDQGINIQYF
many,TRBJ2-3,TRBV7-9,CASSETGPLDTQYF
many,TRBJ2-3,TRBV28,CASSSGTGNTDTQYF
-,TRBJ1-2,TRBV6-1,CASSQTGTRINYCYTF
-,TRBJ2-1,TRBV2,CASSEVLAVHNEQFF
-,TRBJ1-2,TRBV4-2,CASSQGGPRGYTF
few,TRBJ2-3,TRBV12-3/TRBV12-4,CASSVLRGRRDTQYF
-,TRBJ2-5,TRBV7-2,CASSHQGSIQETQYF
many,TRBJ2-5,TRBV7-8,CASSWTGGTQETQYF
-,TRBJ2-1,TRBV20-1,CSADRRGRVEQFF
-,TRBJ2-1,TRBV21-1,CASSNLAGTYNEQFF
-,TRBJ2-1,TRBV7-2,CASSLVGGLVINEQFF
-,TRBJ2-5,TRBV6-1,CASSEVSPDLQYQETQYF
-,TRBJ2-7,TRBV9,CASSPPGREGFNEQYF
few,TRBJ2-3,TRBV7-8,CASSSEGIRTDTQYF
few,TRBJ2-5,TRBV6-5,CASSYSMAGAYQETQYF
-,TRBJ2-7,TRBV27,CASSLTLTGVEQYF
-,TRBJ2-7,TRBV9,CASSPPVGTEIYEQYF